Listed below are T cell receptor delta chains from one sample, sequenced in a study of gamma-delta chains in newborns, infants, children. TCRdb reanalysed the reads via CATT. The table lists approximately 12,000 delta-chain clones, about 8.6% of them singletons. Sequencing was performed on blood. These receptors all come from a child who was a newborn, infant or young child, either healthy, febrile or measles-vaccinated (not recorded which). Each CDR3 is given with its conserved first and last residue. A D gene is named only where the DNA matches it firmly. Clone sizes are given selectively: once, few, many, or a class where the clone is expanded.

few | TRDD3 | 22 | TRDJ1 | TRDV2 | TGTGCCTGTGACACCGTAGGACGCAAGGACGTACTGGGGGAGACGTACACCGATAAACTCATCTTT | CACDTVGRKDVLGETYTDKLIF
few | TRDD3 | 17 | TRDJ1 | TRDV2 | TGTGCCTGTGACGTACTGGGGGTCCCAATGTACACCGATAAACTCATCTTT | CACDVLGVPMYTDKLIF
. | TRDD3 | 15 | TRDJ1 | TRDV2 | TGTGCCTGTGACAGACTGGGGGTCTTCACCTATAAACTCATCTTT | CACDRLGVFTYKLIF
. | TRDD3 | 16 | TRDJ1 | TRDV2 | TGTGCCTGTGGCACCGTGGGGGACCAAGGCGCGGGTAAACTCATCTTT | CACGTVGDQGAGKLIF
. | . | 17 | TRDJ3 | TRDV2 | TGTGCCTGTGACATGACGGTTGACTCCTGGGACACCCGACAGATGTTTTTC | CACDMTVDSWDTRQMFF
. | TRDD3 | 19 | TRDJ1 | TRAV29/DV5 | TGTGCAGCAAGCAGCCGTACTGGGGGATACAGCAGTATAACCGATAAACTCATCTTT | CAASSRTGGYSSITDKLIF
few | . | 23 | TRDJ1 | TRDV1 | TGTGCTCTTGGGAACGGCCCCCCCTTCCTAAAAGGCTTCCTACTGGGGGACACCGATAAACTCATCTTT | CALGNGPPFLKGFLLGDTDKLIF
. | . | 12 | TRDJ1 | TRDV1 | TGTGCTCTCGCCAAGTACGGAGGTAAACTCATCTTT | CALAKYGGKLIF
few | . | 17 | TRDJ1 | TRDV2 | TGTGCCTGTGACTCCGTCGGGGGAAACGCTGACACCGATAAACTCATCTTT | CACDSVGGNADTDKLIF
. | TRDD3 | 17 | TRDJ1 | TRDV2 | TGTGCCTGTGACGTCTTGCTGGGGGATAACCGTGCCGATAAACTCATCTTT | CACDVLLGDNRADKLIF
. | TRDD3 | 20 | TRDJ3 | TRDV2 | TGTGCCTGTGACGAGTTTCCCGTACTGGGGGATACGCACGACACCCGACAGATGTTTTTC | CACDEFPVLGDTHDTRQMFF
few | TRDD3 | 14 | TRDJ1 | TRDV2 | TGTGCCTGTGACACCTTACTGGGGACCGATGAACTCATCTTT | CACDTLLGTDELIF
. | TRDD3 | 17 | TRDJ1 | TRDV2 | TGTGCCTGTGACACCGTGTTGGGGGATTCGTACACCGATAAACTCATCTTT | CACDTVLGDSYTDKLIF
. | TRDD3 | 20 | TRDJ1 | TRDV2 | TGTGCCTGTGACACCGTTGCACTGGGGGATACTCCCTATCAAACCGATAAACTCATCTTT | CACDTVALGDTPYQTDKLIF
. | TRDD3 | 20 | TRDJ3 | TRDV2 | TGTGCCTGTGACAGAGTACTGGGGGTCCCAAGCTCCTGGGACACCCGACAGATGTTTTTC | CACDRVLGVPSSWDTRQMFF
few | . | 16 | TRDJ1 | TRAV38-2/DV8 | TGTGCTTATAGATGTCCTCTGGGGAGCTTCACCGATAAACTCATCTTT | CAYRCPLGSFTDKLIF
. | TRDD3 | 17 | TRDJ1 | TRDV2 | TGTGCCTGTGACACGGTGGGGGATAGCCTTTACACCGATAAACTCATCTTT | CACDTVGDSLYTDKLIF
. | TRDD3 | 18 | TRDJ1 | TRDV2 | TGTGCCTGTGACCGAGTTACTGGGGGATACGCGCACCTAGATAAACTCATCTTT | CACDRVTGGYAHLDKLIF
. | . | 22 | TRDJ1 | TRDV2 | TGTGCCTGTGACACCATCCCTATGGGCGCCGGGACTCCAGGGCCCTACACCGATAAACTCATCTTT | CACDTIPMGAGTPGPYTDKLIF
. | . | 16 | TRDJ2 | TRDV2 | TGTGCCTGTAACACAATGGGGGCTCAATTGACAGCACAACTCTTCTTT | CACNTMGAQLTAQLFF
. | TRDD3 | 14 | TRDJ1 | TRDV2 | TGTGCCTGTGACATCTGGGGGACCACCGATAAACTCATCTTT | CACDIWGTTDKLIF
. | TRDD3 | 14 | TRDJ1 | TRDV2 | TGTGCCTGTGACATACTGGGGATTACCGATAAACTCATCTTT | CACDILGITDKLIF
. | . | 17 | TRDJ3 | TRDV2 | TGTGCCTGTGACAGTACTGGGAGCTCCTGGGACACCCGACAGATGTTTTTC | CACDSTGSSWDTRQMFF
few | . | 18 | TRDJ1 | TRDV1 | TGTGCTCTTGGGGAACCCCGATGGCCTTCAGATTACACCGATAAACTCATCTTT | CALGEPRWPSDYTDKLIF
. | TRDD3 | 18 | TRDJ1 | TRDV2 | TGTGCCTGTGATACGTTACAATGGGGATACACCCCCACCGATAAACTCATCTTT | CACDTLQWGYTPTDKLIF
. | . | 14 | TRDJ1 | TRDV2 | TGTGCCTGTGACGAATTGACGAGCACCGATAAACTCATCTTT | CACDELTSTDKLIF
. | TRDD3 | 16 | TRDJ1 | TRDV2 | TGTGCCTGTGACGGGTTACTGGGGGATATGAGCGATAAACTCATCTTT | CACDGLLGDMSDKLIF
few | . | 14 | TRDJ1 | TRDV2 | TGTGCCTGTGACACCTTGGGGGTCACCGATAAACTCATCTTT | CACDTLGVTDKLIF
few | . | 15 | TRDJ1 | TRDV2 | TGTGCCTGTGACCCACTGGAGGGTGTTGGCGATAAACTCATCTTT | CACDPLEGVGDKLIF
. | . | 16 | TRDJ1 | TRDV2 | TGTGCCTGTGACTCTATACTGGGACTGTACACCGATAAACTCATCTTT | CACDSILGLYTDKLIF
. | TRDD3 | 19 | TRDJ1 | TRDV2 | TGTGCCTGTGACAAGGTTGGGACTTCTACTGGGGGGTCGACCGATAAACTCATCTTT | CACDKVGTSTGGSTDKLIF
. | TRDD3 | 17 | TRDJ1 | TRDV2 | TGTGCCTGTGACACCGTTGGGGTTACTGGGGAGGGCCCCAAACTCATCTTT | CACDTVGVTGEGPKLIF
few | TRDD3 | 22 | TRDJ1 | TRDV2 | TGTGCCTGTGACTCCATGGTAGGTCCTACAACTGGGGATACCTTGTACACCGATAAACTCATCTTT | CACDSMVGPTTGDTLYTDKLIF
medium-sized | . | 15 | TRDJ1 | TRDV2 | TGTGCCTGTGACACCCTTGGGGCGGCCACCGATAAACTCATCTTT | CACDTLGAATDKLIF
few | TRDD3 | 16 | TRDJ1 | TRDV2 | TGTGCCTGTGACGGAATACTGGGGGATACAAACGATAAACTCATCTTT | CACDGILGDTNDKLIF
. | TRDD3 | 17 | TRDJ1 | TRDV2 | TGTGCCTGTGACACCGTCGGGGGATCGAGATACACCGATAAACTCATCTTT | CACDTVGGSRYTDKLIF
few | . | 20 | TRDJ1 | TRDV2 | TGTGCCTGTGACACCGTGGGGTCGGTGGGGACCCGACAGGGGACCGATAAACTCATCTTT | CACDTVGSVGTRQGTDKLIF
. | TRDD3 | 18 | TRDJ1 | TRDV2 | TGTGCCTGTGACACTGTTACTGGGGGATACTCGTACACCGATAAACTCATCTTT | CACDTVTGGYSYTDKLIF
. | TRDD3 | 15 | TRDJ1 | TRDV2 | TGTGCCTGTGATAGCTTGGGGGATACATCCGATAAACTCATCTTT | CACDSLGDTSDKLIF
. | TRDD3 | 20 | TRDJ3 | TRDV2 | TGTGCCTGTGACTCCTACTGGGGGATGTCCAGCTCCTGGGACACCCGACAGATGTTTTTC | CACDSYWGMSSSWDTRQMFF
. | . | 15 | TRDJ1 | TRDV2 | TGTGCCTGTGACACCGTACTGCGTATTACCGATAAACTCATCTTT | CACDTVLRITDKLIF
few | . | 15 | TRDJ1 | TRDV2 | TGTGCCTGTGACCCCATGGGGAGCTACACCGATAAACTCATCTTT | CACDPMGSYTDKLIF
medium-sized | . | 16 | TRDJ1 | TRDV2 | TGTGCCTGTGATCCACTGGTCCCCCCGGGGACCGATAAACTCATCTTT | CACDPLVPPGTDKLIF
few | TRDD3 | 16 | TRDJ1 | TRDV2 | TGTGCCTGTGACAGACTGGGGGATACTAGCACCGATAAACTCATCTTT | CACDRLGDTSTDKLIF
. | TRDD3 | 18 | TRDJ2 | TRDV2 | TGTGCCTGTGACGCTTTACTGGGGGATACGCAGTTGACAGCACAACTCTTCTTT | CACDALLGDTQLTAQLFF
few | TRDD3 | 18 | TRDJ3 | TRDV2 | TGTGCCTGTGACACCGGGGGATGGAGCTCCTGGGACACCCGACAGATGTTTTTC | CACDTGGWSSWDTRQMFF
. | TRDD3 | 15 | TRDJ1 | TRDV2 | TGTGCCTGTGACCCCGTACTGGGGGATACCCTGAAACTCATCTTT | CACDPVLGDTLKLIF
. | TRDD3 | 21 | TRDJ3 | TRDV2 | TGTGCCTGTGACACCGTACTGGGGGATATCCCCAGCTCCTGGGACACCCGACAGATGTTTTTC | CACDTVLGDIPSSWDTRQMFF
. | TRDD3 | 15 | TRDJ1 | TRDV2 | TGTGCCTGTGACACCTGGGGGACCTACACCGATAAACTCATCTTT | CACDTWGTYTDKLIF
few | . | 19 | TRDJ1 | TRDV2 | TGTGCCTGTGACGTACTTTCCTACCCCGTACTGGGGGACACCGATAAACTCATCTTT | CACDVLSYPVLGDTDKLIF
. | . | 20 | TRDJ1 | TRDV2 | TGTGCCTGTGACACCGTAAGGGGACCGGTCCTCGAATCTTACACCGATAAACTCATCTTT | CACDTVRGPVLESYTDKLIF
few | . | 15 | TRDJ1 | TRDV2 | TGTGCCTGTGTGGGGCTGGGGAACCACACCGATAAACTCATCTTT | CACVGLGNHTDKLIF
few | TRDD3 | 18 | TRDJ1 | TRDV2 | TGTGCCTGTGACACACTGGGGGATACGGGCGCATACACCGATAAACTCATCTTT | CACDTLGDTGAYTDKLIF
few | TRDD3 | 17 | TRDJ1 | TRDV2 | TGTGCCTGTGACCCGGTACTGGGGGTTGGGTACACCGATAAACTCATCTTT | CACDPVLGVGYTDKLIF
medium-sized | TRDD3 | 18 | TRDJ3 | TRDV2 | TGTGCCTGTGACACCGGGGGATACAGCTCCTGGGACACCCGACAGATGTTTTTC | CACDTGGYSSWDTRQMFF
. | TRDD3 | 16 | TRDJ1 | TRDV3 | TGTGCTCTTTCGCCTTTTGGGGATACTTGGCCCGATAAACTCATCTTT | CALSPFGDTWPDKLIF
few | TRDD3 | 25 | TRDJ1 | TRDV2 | TGTGCCTGTGACACCTTATACCCTGTACTGGGGGATACCGGTCTCCGAGACGAATACACCGATAAACTCATCTTT | CACDTLYPVLGDTGLRDEYTDKLIF
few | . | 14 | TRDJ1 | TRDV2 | TGTGCCTGTGGCACTATTGGGGATGCCGATAAACTCATCTTT | CACGTIGDADKLIF
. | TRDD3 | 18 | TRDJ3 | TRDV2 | TGTGCCTGTGACACCGTTGGGGGATACGCCTGGGACACCCGACAGATGTTTTTC | CACDTVGGYAWDTRQMFF
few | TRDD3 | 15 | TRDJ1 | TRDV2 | TGTGCCTGTGTGGGACTGGGGGATCGATCTGATAAACTCATCTTT | CACVGLGDRSDKLIF